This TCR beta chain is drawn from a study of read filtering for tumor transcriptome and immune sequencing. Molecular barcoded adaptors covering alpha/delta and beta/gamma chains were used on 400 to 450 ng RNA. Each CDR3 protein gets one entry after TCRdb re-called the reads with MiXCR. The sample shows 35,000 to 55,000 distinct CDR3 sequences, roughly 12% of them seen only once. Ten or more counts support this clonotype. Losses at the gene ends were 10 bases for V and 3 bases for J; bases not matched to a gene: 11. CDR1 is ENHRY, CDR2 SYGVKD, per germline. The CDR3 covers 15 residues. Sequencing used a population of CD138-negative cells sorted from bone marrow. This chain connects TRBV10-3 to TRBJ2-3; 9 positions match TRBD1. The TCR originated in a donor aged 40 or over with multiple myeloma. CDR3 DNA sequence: TGTGCCACCGGTGTGGACAGGGGAGCGACAGATACGCAGTATTTT. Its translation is CATGVDRGATDTQYF.